The T cell receptor beta chain under discussion was sequenced for a study of T cell changes during pregnancy in multiple sclerosis. The table came from immunoSEQ multiplex PCR; TCRdb's copy has only in-frame clones and leaves some out. The table lists tens of thousands of clones, 85% to 95% of them singletons, with roughly 5% in the top ten. The sequencing here drew on CD8+ T cells from peripheral blood mononuclear cells, taken before pregnancy. This TCR was recovered from a female donor with multiple sclerosis, enrolled in a pregnancy study.

The CDR3 protein is CASSFRGGIWSNQPQHF. For the CDR3, the DNA is TGTGCCAGCAGTTTTAGGGGGGGAATATGGAGCAATCAGCCCCAGCATTTT. The gene calls are TRBV28 and TRBJ1-5; possibly TRBD1 for D (6 bases). This CDR3 has 17 residues. The ends were cut back, 3 bases at V and 1 base at J, with 16 bases in the middle. Looked up from germline, CDR1 is MDHEN and CDR2 is SYDVKM.